This T cell receptor (beta chain) was retrieved from a study of blood T cell repertoires in COVID-19. The overall study: Donors in the United States, Italy and Spain gave samples during acute or convalescent COVID-19. Nucleic acid was either cDNA or gDNA, and it came from T cells, B-cell-depleted T cells, or PBMCs.

The CDR3 runs to 11 residues. V was clipped by 1 base and J by 7 bases, with 5 bases between them. Germline V gene lookup returns CDR1 SGHTS and CDR2 YDEGEE. Original methodology: Using reference gene primer amplification, nucleated cell counts were estimated. Profiling relied on immunoSEQ multiplex PCR, and the TCRdb table lists in-frame clones only, not all of them. The V and J calls and clone size come from that table; D and trimming were worked out from the DNA. Altogether over 25,000 clones are present, 70% to 90% being singletons, with the ten largest covering under 15%. The source material was peripheral blood. The chain combines TRBV5-8 with TRBJ1-1; D unresolved. The sequence was obtained from a man aged 65-85 years with active COVID-19. CDR3 sequence (DNA): TGTGCCAGCAGCTTGAGAGGTGAAGCTTTCTTT. Translating gives CASSLRGEAFF.